The sequence of this TCR beta chain was determined in a study of blood T cells in healthy people across ages. Study-level results: There were more naive CD4+ cells and higher diversity in long-lived donors than in aged donors.

About this clonotype: Its antigen is currently unknown.

Per-sample yields of isolated PBMCs were at least 6.5 million. A sample-barcoded 5' primer and a J-beta primer mix were used in a second PCR of about 7 to 11 cycles. Each of the cDNA molecules was tagged by a template-switch adaptor with 12 random nucleotides. TCRdb independently ran MiXCR on the 5' RACE reads; one entry per CDR3 protein. The sample records 950,000 to 1,200,000 distinct CDR3 sequences, around two fifths being singletons. The specimen was blood. The clonotype was recovered from a man aged 18 to 35 in good health.

The CDR3 spells CASSQDAGGYCGYTF. CDR3 nucleotide sequence: TGCGCCAGCAGCCAAGATGCAGGGGGATACTGTGGCTACACCTTC. V and J are TRBV4-1 and TRBJ1-2; 7 bases map to TRBD1. The CDR3 sequence is 15 residues long. V gave up 0 bases and J gave up 7 bases; unmatched junction bases: 8. Per the germline V gene, CDR1 is MGHRA and CDR2 is YSYEKL.